What follows describes a single T cell receptor (beta chain). Profiled with immunoSEQ multiplex PCR; TCRdb holds only in-frame clones, not every one. The table has 70,000 or so clones, 75% to 95% seen once. This record comes from a study of T cell changes during pregnancy in multiple sclerosis. Between the trimmed V and J ends, which lost 4 bases and 0 bases, there was a span of 7 bases. CDR1 and CDR2 from the germline V gene are SGHNT and YYREEE (reference sequence). The CDR3 runs 14 residues. The chain couples TRBV5-4 to TRBJ1-4, with D uncertain. This specimen consisted of CD4+ T cells from peripheral blood mononuclear cells, obtained before pregnancy. This receptor was obtained from a female donor with multiple sclerosis, enrolled in a pregnancy study. CDR3 protein: CASSEYATNEKLFF. The CDR3 nucleotides read TGTGCCAGCAGCGAGTACGCAACTAATGAAAAACTGTTTTTT.